Listed here is a single TCR beta chain. The CDR3 sequence is 19 residues long. The germline gives CDR1 MDHEN, CDR2 SYDVKM. With V trimmed by 3 bases and J by 0 bases, 13 bases remained unmatched. Sequenced by immunoSEQ multiplex PCR; TCRdb stores in-frame clones only, minus some. The table shows fewer than 250,000 clones, with more than 75% occurring only once. These data originate in a study of blood T cell repertoires in COVID-19. About the study: Material from acute and convalescent COVID-19 was sourced from the United States, Italy and Spain.

The genes are TRBV28 and TRBJ1-3; 8 bases are a match to TRBD1. This receptor was obtained from a woman aged 80 or over with COVID-19, enrolled during active disease. Material for sequencing was peripheral blood. The CDR3 DNA is TGTGCCAGCAGTTTCCCCCTCCGGGACAGGCTACCCTCTGGAAACACCATATATTTT. Translating gives CASSFPLRDRLPSGNTIYF.